These T cell receptor beta chains were read from a single sample in a study of T-cell reconstitution after alpha-beta-depleted transplantation in children. TCRdb reprocessed the PCR reads with MiXCR, giving one entry per CDR3 protein. Found here are 400,000 to 450,000 distinct CDR3 sequences, over 40% of them singletons; the top ten hold under 35%. Sequenced material: PBMCs, taken before TCRalphabeta/CD19-depleted stem cell transplant. These receptors all come from a girl aged 2-15 years with aplastic anemia, due to receive a stem cell transplant. Each CDR3 is given with its conserved first and last residue. The order of the fields is clone size, J gene, V gene, D gene, CDR3 DNA, CDR3 protein. D genes are given only for firm matches. Clone size is stated in some rows and not others, as once, few, many or a class when expanded.

abundance: -; j_gene: TRBJ2-1; v_gene: TRBV29-1; d_gene: TRBD2; CDR3nt: TGCAGCGTCCCCGGGACTAGCGGTTATTCGGGGCAGTTCTTC; CDR3aa: CSVPGTSGYSGQFF
abundance: -; j_gene: TRBJ2-1; v_gene: TRBV19; d_gene: -; CDR3nt: TGTGCCAGTAGTACCGTATACAATGAGCAGTTCTTC; CDR3aa: CASSTVYNEQFF
abundance: once; j_gene: TRBJ2-3; v_gene: TRBV5-1; d_gene: TRBD1; CDR3nt: TGCGCCAGCAGCCACCCCGACAGGGGAGGCACAGATACGCAGTATTTT; CDR3aa: CASSHPDRGGTDTQYF
abundance: -; j_gene: TRBJ2-7; v_gene: TRBV7-6; d_gene: TRBD1; CDR3nt: TGTGCCAGCAGCTTAGTAGTGGGGACAGGGAGCTCCTACGAGCAGTACTTC; CDR3aa: CASSLVVGTGSSYEQYF
abundance: -; j_gene: TRBJ2-7; v_gene: TRBV20-1; d_gene: TRBD1; CDR3nt: TGCAGTGCTAGCAACAGGGGCGAGCAGTACTTC; CDR3aa: CSASNRGEQYF
abundance: few; j_gene: TRBJ2-1; v_gene: TRBV20-1; d_gene: -; CDR3nt: TGCAGTTATAGCGCGCGCTCCTACAATGAGCAGTTCTTC; CDR3aa: CSYSARSYNEQFF
abundance: -; j_gene: TRBJ2-7; v_gene: TRBV5-5; d_gene: TRBD2; CDR3nt: TGTGCCAGCAGCTCTCCAAGTAGCCGACTAGCGGTTGAGCAGTACTTC; CDR3aa: CASSSPSSRLAVEQYF
abundance: -; j_gene: TRBJ2-7; v_gene: TRBV28; d_gene: TRBD1; CDR3nt: TGTGCCAGCAGTTTTCCCTCGACAGGGAGTGGGGGCTACGAGCAGTACTTC; CDR3aa: CASSFPSTGSGGYEQYF
abundance: -; j_gene: TRBJ2-7; v_gene: TRBV4-3; d_gene: -; CDR3nt: TGCGCCAGCAGCCAAGATCGGGCGGGGCCCGGCGAGCAGTACTTC; CDR3aa: CASSQDRAGPGEQYF
abundance: once; j_gene: TRBJ2-5; v_gene: TRBV29-1; d_gene: -; CDR3nt: TGCAGCGTTCAAACTCGGACGAACCAAGAGACCCAGTACTTC; CDR3aa: CSVQTRTNQETQYF
abundance: many; j_gene: TRBJ2-3; v_gene: TRBV20-1; d_gene: TRBD2; CDR3nt: TGCAGTGCGGGTACTAGCGGGAGATGGTCAGATACGCAGTATTTT; CDR3aa: CSAGTSGRWSDTQYF
abundance: -; j_gene: TRBJ1-5; v_gene: TRBV15; d_gene: -; CDR3nt: TGTGCCACCAGCAGGATACGGTATAATTACAATCAGCCCCAGCATTTT; CDR3aa: CATSRIRYNYNQPQHF
abundance: -; j_gene: TRBJ2-3; v_gene: TRBV24-1; d_gene: TRBD2; CDR3nt: TGTGCCACCAGTGACTGGACTAGCGGGGGAACAGATACGCAGTATTTT; CDR3aa: CATSDWTSGGTDTQYF
abundance: -; j_gene: TRBJ2-5; v_gene: TRBV5-1; d_gene: TRBD2; CDR3nt: TGCGCCAGCAGCTTGTGGGGGGGAGAGACCCAGTACTTC; CDR3aa: CASSLWGGETQYF
abundance: -; j_gene: TRBJ2-5; v_gene: TRBV7-3; d_gene: TRBD1; CDR3nt: TGTGCCAGCAGCCCAACAGGGGCAGGGGGAGAGACCCAGTACTTC; CDR3aa: CASSPTGAGGETQYF
abundance: -; j_gene: TRBJ2-2; v_gene: TRBV5-5; d_gene: TRBD2; CDR3nt: TGTGCCAGCAGTCCTAGCGGGACGAACACCGGGGAGCTGTTTTTT; CDR3aa: CASSPSGTNTGELFF
abundance: -; j_gene: TRBJ2-5; v_gene: TRBV12-3/TRBV12-4; d_gene: -; CDR3nt: TGTGCCAGCAGTCCCTTTCGGCGCGGGGAGACCCAGTACTTC; CDR3aa: CASSPFRRGETQYF
abundance: many; j_gene: TRBJ1-1; v_gene: TRBV20-1; d_gene: TRBD1; CDR3nt: TGCAGTGCTAGGAAGGACAGGGAACGCCCTGAAGCTTTCTTT; CDR3aa: CSARKDRERPEAFF
abundance: few; j_gene: TRBJ1-6; v_gene: TRBV4-1; d_gene: -; CDR3nt: TGCGCCAGCAGCCAAGATCCCGGGGCTAATTCACCCCTCCACTTT; CDR3aa: CASSQDPGANSPLHF
abundance: few; j_gene: TRBJ2-3; v_gene: TRBV4-2; d_gene: TRBD2; CDR3nt: TGTGCCAGCAGCCCTGCGGGGGACACAGATACGCAGTATTTT; CDR3aa: CASSPAGDTDTQYF
abundance: once; j_gene: TRBJ1-2; v_gene: TRBV25-1; d_gene: -; CDR3nt: TGTGTCAGCGTTGGACAGTTCTATGGCTACACCTTC; CDR3aa: CVSVGQFYGYTF
abundance: few; j_gene: TRBJ1-5; v_gene: TRBV20-1; d_gene: -; CDR3nt: TGCAGTGCTAGTTCCGGGGTTCAGCCCCAGCATTTT; CDR3aa: CSASSGVQPQHF
abundance: -; j_gene: TRBJ2-1; v_gene: TRBV9; d_gene: TRBD2; CDR3nt: TGTGCCAGCAGCGCCCAGCGGGAGGGCCTATCCTACAATGAGCAGTTCTTC; CDR3aa: CASSAQREGLSYNEQFF
abundance: -; j_gene: TRBJ2-5; v_gene: TRBV15; d_gene: -; CDR3nt: TGTGCCACCAGCCCGGGCCTCCCGGGAAGGGAGACCCAGTACTTC; CDR3aa: CATSPGLPGRETQYF
abundance: few; j_gene: TRBJ1-6; v_gene: TRBV18; d_gene: TRBD1; CDR3nt: TGTGCCAGCTCAAGAAGTCAGGGGGAAAATTCACCCCTCCACTTT; CDR3aa: CASSRSQGENSPLHF
abundance: -; j_gene: TRBJ1-1; v_gene: TRBV19; d_gene: -; CDR3nt: TGTGCCAGTACTAAACAACCCGGTGGCACTGAAGCTTTCTTT; CDR3aa: CASTKQPGGTEAFF
abundance: -; j_gene: TRBJ1-1; v_gene: TRBV15; d_gene: -; CDR3nt: TGTGCCACCAGCAGAGATAGGGCAGCTGAAGCTTTCTTT; CDR3aa: CATSRDRAAEAFF
abundance: many; j_gene: TRBJ2-1; v_gene: TRBV7-2; d_gene: TRBD1; CDR3nt: TGTGCCAGCAGCCACCGGGACAGGGGGGTGTATGAGCAGTTCTTC; CDR3aa: CASSHRDRGVYEQFF
abundance: -; j_gene: TRBJ1-6; v_gene: TRBV20-1; d_gene: -; CDR3nt: TGCAGTGCTAGAGGAGGGTCAGGTTATAATTCACCCCTCCACTTT; CDR3aa: CSARGGSGYNSPLHF